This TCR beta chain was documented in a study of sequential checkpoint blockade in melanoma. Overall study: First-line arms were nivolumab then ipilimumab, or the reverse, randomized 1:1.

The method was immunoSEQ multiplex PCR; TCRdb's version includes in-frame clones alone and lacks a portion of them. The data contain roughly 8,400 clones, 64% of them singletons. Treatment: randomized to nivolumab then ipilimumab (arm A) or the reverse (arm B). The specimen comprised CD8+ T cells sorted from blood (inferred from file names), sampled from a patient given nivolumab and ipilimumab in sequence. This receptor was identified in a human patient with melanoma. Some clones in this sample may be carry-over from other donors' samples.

The chain's CDR3 is CASSLGTGWHYGYTF. The DNA for the CDR3 is TGTGCCAGCAGCCTCGGGACAGGGTGGCACTATGGCTACACCTTC. The chain carries TRBV7-8 and TRBJ1-2, with TRBD1 identical over 9 bases. This CDR3 has 15 amino acids. Germline CDR1 reads SGHVS; CDR2 reads FQNEAQ. With V trimmed by 5 bases and J by 3 bases, 7 bases remained unmatched. Full variable domain (missing parts from reference TRBV7-8 and TRBJ1-2): GAGVSQSPRYKVAKRGQDVALRCDPISGHVSLFWYQQALGQGPEFLTYFQNEAQLDKSGLPSDRFFAERPEGSVSTLKIQRTQQEDSAVYLCASSLGTGWHYGYTFGSGTRLTVV.